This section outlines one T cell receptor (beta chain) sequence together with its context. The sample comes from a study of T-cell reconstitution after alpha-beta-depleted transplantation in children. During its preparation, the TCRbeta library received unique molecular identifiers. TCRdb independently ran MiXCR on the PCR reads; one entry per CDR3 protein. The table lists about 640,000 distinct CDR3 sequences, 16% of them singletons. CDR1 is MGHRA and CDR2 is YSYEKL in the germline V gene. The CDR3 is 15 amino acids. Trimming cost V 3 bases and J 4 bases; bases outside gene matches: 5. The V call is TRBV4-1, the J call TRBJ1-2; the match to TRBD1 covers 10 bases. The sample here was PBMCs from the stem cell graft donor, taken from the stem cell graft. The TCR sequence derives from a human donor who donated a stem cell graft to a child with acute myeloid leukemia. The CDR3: CASSQGGQGSYGYTF. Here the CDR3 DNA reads TGCGCCAGCAGCCAGGGGGGACAGGGGTCCTATGGCTACACCTTC.